The 27 T cell receptor beta chains reported below all come from one sample, sequenced in a study of blood T cell repertoires in COVID-19. Sequenced by immunoSEQ multiplex PCR; TCRdb stores in-frame clones only, minus some. This sample has more than 150,000 clones; roughly nine tenths occur once, and the top ten carry around 2.5%. The sample taken for sequencing was peripheral blood. Receptors originate from a woman in her sixties or seventies with acute or convalescent COVID-19.

This clone was counted between two and nine times. The V gene is TRBV27, the J gene TRBJ2-7; no clear D. From germline, CDR1 is MNHEY and CDR2 SMNVEV (reference sequence). The CDR3 is 13 amino acids. Trimming pared 0 bases from V and 5 bases from J, leaving 8 bases between. The CDR3 region is CASSLSAFNEQYF. CDR3 bases: TGTGCCAGCAGTTTATCGGCATTTAACGAGCAGTACTTC.

This clone was detected once. The chain uses TRBV9 and TRBJ1-2, with 7 bases aligning to TRBD1. The CDR3 consists of 16 residues. V shed 3 bases, J shed 4 bases, and the junction held 12 bases outside the gene matches. Germline V lookup: CDR1 SGDLS, CDR2 YYNGEE. The CDR3 sequence: CASSASFGTATYGYTF. The CDR3 DNA is TGTGCCAGCAGCGCCTCGTTCGGGACAGCGACCTATGGCTACACCTTC.

The table lists this clone with a few counts. The V gene is TRBV7-8, the J gene TRBJ1-2; the D gene is possibly TRBD1 (5 bases). With 1 base removed from V and 6 bases from J, the gap between germline ends came to 12 bases. Per the germline V gene, CDR1 is SGHVS and CDR2 is FQNEAQ. The CDR3 runs 14 residues. The CDR3 loop reads CASSLVAGWNGYTF. The CDR3 bases are TGTGCCAGCAGCTTAGTGGCAGGGTGGAATGGCTACACCTTC.

This chain joins TRBV18 and TRBJ1-2; 8 bases match TRBD1. V was clipped by 0 bases and J by 6 bases; unmatched bases: 0. Germline CDR1 KGHSH, CDR2 LQKENI. CDR3 length: 13 residues. CDR3 protein: CASSPPGQDGYTF. Here the CDR3 DNA reads TGTGCCAGCTCACCACCGGGACAGGATGGCTACACCTTC.

Written as DNA, the CDR3 is TGCGCCAGCAGCCAAGATTTGCTAGCGGGGGGGAAAAATGAGCAGTTCTTC. Translation gives CASSQDLLAGGKNEQFF. The chain joins TRBV4-1 to TRBJ2-1, with 12 bases fitting TRBD2. CDR3 length: 17 amino acids. CDR1 MGHRA and CDR2 YSYEKL come from the germline V gene. V dropped 0 bases and J dropped 7; count of bases not matched to a gene: 7.

The chain is built from TRBV19 and TRBJ1-5; D gene unclear. The CDR3 totals 15 residues. Germline V lookup: CDR1 LNHDA, CDR2 SQIVND (reference sequence). The V end lost 3 bases, the J end lost 2 bases, and 11 bases lay between the germline ends. The CDR3 here is CASSIRGEGNQPQHF. The CDR3 DNA reads TGTGCCAGTAGTATTCGGGGTGAGGGCAATCAGCCCCAGCATTTT.

The chain carries TRBV12-3 or TRBV12-4 and TRBJ2-7, with D perhaps TRBD2 (5 bases). CDR3 length: 12 amino acids. V lost 5 bases, J lost 3 bases, and 8 bases lay in between. The CDR3 nucleotides are TGTGCCAGCAGTATCGGAGGCTACGAGCAGTACTTC. Protein: CASSIGGYEQYF.

The table lists this clone with a few counts. The chain is built from TRBV25-1 and TRBJ2-5; 8 bases are shared with TRBD1. From germline, CDR1 is MGHDK and CDR2 SYGVNS. The CDR3 contains 10 residues. The CDR3: CADREETQYF. In DNA form, the CDR3 reads TGTGCGGACAGGGAAGAGACCCAGTACTTC.

This chain links TRBV14 with TRBJ2-5, with D hard to call. There are 11 residues in the CDR3. Germline lookup yields CDR1 SGHDN and CDR2 FVKESK. Between the trimmed V and J ends, which lost 1 base and 7 bases, there was a span of 4 bases. In DNA form, the CDR3 reads TGTGCCAGCAGCCAAGCGGGGACCCAGTACTTC. Translating gives CASSQAGTQYF.

This chain connects TRBV6-5 to TRBJ1-3, with D unresolved. V lost 0 bases, J lost 0 bases, and 9 bases lay in between. The CDR3 extends over 16 amino acids. The germline gives CDR1 MNHEY, CDR2 SVGAGI. The CDR3 region is CASSYSSRASGNTIYF. In DNA form, the CDR3 reads TGTGCCAGCAGTTACTCGAGTCGCGCCTCTGGAAACACCATATATTTT.

This clone has a single count. The chain has TRBV5-1 and TRBJ2-7, with 12 bases lining up with TRBD1. CDR3 length: 15 residues. Germline V gene sequence: CDR1 SGHRS, CDR2 YFSETQ. Trimming took 0 bases from V and 7 from J; bases not matched to a gene: 5. The CDR3 DNA reads TGCGCCAGCAGCTTGGGGGGACAGGGGGCACGGGAGCAGTACGTC. The encoded protein is CASSLGGQGAREQYV.

J is TRBJ2-3 and V is TRBV10-3; perhaps TRBD1 as D (6 bases). The CDR3 contains 12 residues. Germline V gene sequence: CDR1 ENHRY, CDR2 SYGVKD. Trimming pared 10 bases from V and 2 bases from J, leaving 10 bases between. Here the CDR3 reads CATGQNTDTQYF. The CDR3 region has the DNA TGTGCCACCGGACAGAACACAGATACGCAGTATTTT.

This rearrangement joins TRBV6-5 to TRBJ1-1; D is ambiguous. From germline, CDR1 is MNHEY and CDR2 SVGAGI. This CDR3 region has 16 residues. With 0 bases removed from V and 5 bases from J, the gap between germline ends came to 16 bases. CDR3 coding DNA: TGTGCCAGCAGTTACTCGTCGCGGTTCCGCGGGACTGAAGCTTTCTTT. Its protein product is CASSYSSRFRGTEAFF.

This chain uses TRBV18 with TRBJ1-1, with 7 bases that match TRBD1. The CDR3 contains 12 residues. With 3 bases clipped from V and 12 bases from J, the junction kept 7 bases outside the gene matches. Germline V gene data show CDR1 as KGHSH and CDR2 as LQKENI. The CDR3 sequence: CASSPLQGMTFF. CDR3 coding DNA: TGTGCCAGCTCACCCCTACAGGGGATGACTTTCTTT.

The chain recombines TRBV18 with TRBJ1-1, with D perhaps TRBD1 (5 bases). Germline V gene lookup returns CDR1 KGHSH and CDR2 LQKENI. This CDR3 is built from 15 residues. V was shortened by 3 bases and J by 1 base, with 12 bases between the two germline ends. The CDR3 is CASSPIGVGNTEAFF. For the CDR3, the DNA is TGTGCCAGCTCACCGATAGGGGTAGGGAACACTGAAGCTTTCTTT.

The chain employs TRBV4-2 and TRBJ2-3, with 16 bases that match TRBD2. The germline V gene encodes CDR1 LGHNA and CDR2 YNFKEQ. This CDR3 is 18 amino acids long. V was clipped by 3 bases and J by 0 bases; unmatched bases: 3. The CDR3 sequence is CASSQGLAGGASTDTQYF. CDR3 sequence (DNA): TGTGCCAGCAGCCAGGGACTAGCGGGGGGGGCTAGCACAGATACGCAGTATTTT.

The chain combines TRBV24-1 with TRBJ1-5, with 7 bases that match TRBD1. The CDR3 sequence is 14 residues long. J lost 3 bases, V lost 8 bases, and 6 bases had no gene match. CDR1 is KGHDR and CDR2 is SFDVKD in the germline V gene. The CDR3 region is CATKGTGDNQPQHF. CDR3 nucleotides: TGTGCCACCAAGGGCACAGGGGACAATCAGCCCCAGCATTTT.

Remarks on this clone: The sample has other DNA sequences that encode this CDR3 too. V and J are TRBV7-9 and TRBJ1-2, with D unresolved. V was cut by 2 bases and J by 2 bases, with 3 bases left in between. CDR1 SEHNR and CDR2 FQNEAQ come from the germline V gene (reference sequence). The CDR3 has 12 residues. DNA of the CDR3: TGTGCCAGCAGCTTACAAAACTATGGCTACACCTTC. It encodes CASSLQNYGYTF.

The chain has TRBV15 and TRBJ2-2, with D tentatively TRBD2 (6 bases). This CDR3 region has 13 residues. V was clipped by 5 bases and J by 8 bases, with 12 bases between them. Germline CDR1 and CDR2: LNHNV and YYDKDF (reference sequence). The CDR3 loop is CATSGRGRGELFF. The DNA of the CDR3 is TGTGCCACCAGCGGGCGGGGTAGGGGGGAGCTGTTTTTT.

CDR3 loop: CASSYNRQETQYF. Written as DNA, the CDR3 is TGTGCCAGCAGTTACAACAGGCAAGAGACCCAGTACTTC. This rearrangement joins TRBV6-2 or TRBV6-3 to TRBJ2-5; D possibly corresponds to TRBD1 (5 bases). Between the trimmed V and J ends, which lost 2 bases and 2 bases, there was a span of 6 bases. Germline V gives CDR1 MNHEY, CDR2 SVGEGT. CDR3 length: 13 amino acids.

The chain carries TRBV18 and TRBJ1-5; a possible D gene is TRBD1 (5 bases). The CDR3 is 13 amino acids. CDR1 is KGHSH, CDR2 LQKENI, per germline. Between the trimmed V and J ends, which lost 2 bases and 5 bases, there was a span of 7 bases. CDR3 nucleotides: TGTGCCAGCTCACCATGGGGGGATCAGCCCCAGCATTTT. Translating it yields CASSPWGDQPQHF.

The CDR3 DNA reads as TGCGCCAGCAGCTACCCAGGGGGCCAGGGTTCACCCCTCCACTTT. Protein: CASSYPGGQGSPLHF. V usage is TRBV4-1 and J usage is TRBJ1-6, with TRBD1 matching over 8 bases. Per the germline V gene, CDR1 is MGHRA and CDR2 is YSYEKL. The CDR3 length is 15 residues. Trimming at V came to 5 bases and at J to 9 bases, leaving 9 bases not matched to a gene.

In nucleotides, the CDR3 is TGTGCCAGCAGTGAACAGTATAGCAATCAGCCCCAGCATTTT. Translation gives CASSEQYSNQPQHF. This chain links TRBV2 with TRBJ1-5; D unclear. This CDR3 has 14 amino acids. V shed 2 bases and J shed 0 bases, with 5 bases lying between them. CDR1 is SNHLY, CDR2 FYNNEI, per germline.

The rearrangement links TRBV7-4 to TRBJ2-7; D not certain. Germline CDR1 is SGHVT and CDR2 is SQSDAQ. The CDR3 runs 16 residues. V was cut by 0 bases and J by 2 bases, with 14 bases left in between. CDR3 region: CASSLAQSRSAYEQYF. As DNA, the CDR3 is TGTGCCAGCAGCTTAGCGCAAAGCAGGTCCGCCTACGAGCAGTACTTC.

The chain recombines TRBV19 with TRBJ1-1, with unresolved D. Germline CDR1 and CDR2: LNHDA and SQIVND (reference sequence). This CDR3 has 11 amino acids. Trimming removed 5 bases from V and 4 bases from J, with 5 bases in between. The CDR3 protein is CASSFLTEAFF. The CDR3 region has the DNA TGTGCCAGTAGTTTTCTCACTGAAGCTTTCTTT.

This chain uses TRBV2 with TRBJ1-1, with D perhaps matching TRBD1 (6 bases). The CDR3 is made up of 14 amino acids. The germline V and J ends were trimmed by 2 bases and 1 base, with 8 bases remaining between them. Germline V lookup: CDR1 SNHLY, CDR2 FYNNEI. The CDR3 loop is CASSERGGNTEAFF. The CDR3 DNA reads TGTGCCAGCAGTGAAAGGGGGGGGAACACTGAAGCTTTCTTT.

The chain carries TRBV7-3 and TRBJ2-7; 9 bases are a match to TRBD1. The junction had 20 bases not matched to a gene; V was cut back by 2 bases and J by 3 bases. CDR3 size: 20 residues. Germline CDR1 reads SGHTA; CDR2 reads FQGTGA. The chain's CDR3 is CASSLYTGTGKKFSVYEQYF. The CDR3 DNA reads as TGTGCCAGCAGCTTATATACCGGGACAGGGAAGAAGTTCAGTGTCTACGAGCAGTACTTC.